The 24 T cell receptor beta chains given below trace back to one sample, sequenced in a study of T cell responses to AZD1222 COVID-19 vaccine. The method was immunoSEQ multiplex PCR; TCRdb's version includes in-frame clones alone and lacks a portion of them. The sample yields about 180,000 clones, 75% to 90% seen once. The material was peripheral blood, obtained on day 0 of AZD1222 vaccination. The receptors stem from an adult in good health.

The V and J genes are TRBV29-1 and TRBJ1-1, with D perhaps matching TRBD1 (6 bases). CDR3 length: 14 amino acids. Germline V gives CDR1 SQVTM, CDR2 ANQGSEA. Trimming stripped 7 bases from V and 2 bases from J, with 17 bases between. CDR3 amino acids: CSGLPGGPNTEAFF. CDR3 coding DNA: TGCAGCGGACTTCCCGGGGGGCCCAACACTGAAGCTTTCTTT.

The table lists this clone with a few counts. This chain joins TRBV2 and TRBJ1-6; no clear D. The CDR3 is 12 residues long. CDR1 and CDR2 from the germline V gene are SNHLY and FYNNEI. V lost 3 bases and J lost 8, with 5 bases in between. The CDR3 protein is CASSDSYSPLHF. CDR3 bases: TGTGCCAGCAGTGACAGTTATTCACCCCTCCACTTT.

The chain has TRBV4-1 and TRBJ1-5; no reliable D call. V dropped 1 base and J dropped 6 bases, with 7 bases sitting between them. In germline, CDR1 is MGHRA, CDR2 YSYEKL. This CDR3 comprises 13 residues. The CDR3 DNA reads TGCGCCAGCAGCCAAGTGGGTGGTCAGCCCCAGCATTTT. It encodes CASSQVGGQPQHF.

V usage is TRBV5-4 and J usage is TRBJ1-2; D call uncertain. Germline values: CDR1 SGHNT, CDR2 YYREEE (reference sequence). The ends were cut back, 1 base at V and 8 bases at J, with 18 bases in the middle. CDR3 length equals 15 residues. The CDR3 loop is CASSLIGPVAGGYTF. CDR3 coding DNA: TGTGCCAGCAGCTTGATAGGTCCGGTAGCGGGGGGCTACACCTTC.

V usage is TRBV27 and J usage is TRBJ2-7, with 9 positions matching TRBD1. The V gene end was trimmed by 0 bases and the J gene end by 3 bases; junction bases not matched to a gene: 9. The CDR3 consists of 17 residues. Germline lookup yields CDR1 MNHEY and CDR2 SMNVEV (reference sequence). The CDR3 nucleotides read TGTGCCAGCAGTTTATCCCCCGGGACAGGGTCGCACTACGAGCAGTACTTC. Encoded protein: CASSLSPGTGSHYEQYF.

The chain uses TRBV29-1 and TRBJ2-3; 8 nucleotides match TRBD2. There are 16 residues in the CDR3. Germline CDR1 reads SQVTM; CDR2 reads ANQGSEA. J gave up 2 bases and V 5 bases, and 12 bases lay outside the gene matches. DNA of the CDR3: TGCAGCGTTTTGGGATTGAGCGGGAGAAACACAGATACGCAGTATTTT. It yields the protein CSVLGLSGRNTDTQYF.

The V call is TRBV2, the J call TRBJ2-3; unclear D gene. Looked up from germline, CDR1 is SNHLY and CDR2 is FYNNEI. CDR3 length: 13 amino acids. V was clipped by 6 bases and J by 2 bases, with 9 bases between them. The CDR3 loop reads CASRRDLTDTQYF. The CDR3 bases are TGTGCCAGCAGGCGAGACCTCACAGATACGCAGTATTTT.

This clone was detected only a few times. CDR3 residues: CASSRTEKSGNTIYF. The CDR3 DNA follows: TGTGCCAGCAGCCGCACGGAGAAATCTGGAAACACCATATATTTT. The rearrangement joins TRBV11-2 to TRBJ1-3, with D uncertain. Germline loops: CDR1 SGHAT, CDR2 FQNNGV. The CDR3 sequence is 15 residues long. V was clipped by 5 bases and J by 1 base, with 12 bases between them.

This clone was found once. The V and J genes are TRBV21-1 and TRBJ2-6. TRBV21-1 is reported as a pseudogene. CDR3 length equals 19 residues. DNA for the CDR3: TGTGCCAGCAGCAAAGCGACTTCGGGACCGGACTCTGGGGCCAACGTCCTGACTTTC. Protein product: CASSKATSGPDSGANVLTF.

This sequence joins TRBV7-2 and TRBJ2-2, with D perhaps TRBD2 (6 bases). V lost 2 bases and J 7 bases, leaving 17 bases between the germline ends. The CDR3 spans 16 residues. Germline loops: CDR1 SGHTA, CDR2 FQGNSA. The CDR3 DNA sequence: TGTGCCAGCAGCTTAAGGAGGGCTACGGAAGGCGGGGAGCTGTTTTTT. Protein sequence: CASSLRRATEGGELFF.

The V call is TRBV20-1, the J call TRBJ2-7; tentative D call: TRBD1 (6 bases). The length of the CDR3 is 11 residues. The germline V gene encodes CDR1 DFQATT and CDR2 SNEGSKA (reference sequence). V lost 6 bases to trimming and J lost 6 bases, with 12 bases between them. The CDR3 here is CSATWTAEQYF. The CDR3 DNA is TGCAGTGCAACCTGGACAGCCGAGCAGTACTTC.

This sequence joins TRBV12-5 and TRBJ2-1; 11 bases fit TRBD1. Germline CDR1 is LGHNT and CDR2 is FRNRAP. The CDR3 sequence is 17 residues long. Unmatched junction bases numbered 15, after V lost 4 bases and J lost 10 bases. As DNA, the CDR3 is TGTGCTAGTGGTTGGATCCCGGGACAGGGGGATACAGGAGAGCAGTTCTTC. It translates to CASGWIPGQGDTGEQFF. The full variable domain, with the rest looked up from reference TRBV12-5 and TRBJ2-1, is DARVTQTPRHKVTEMGQEVTMRCQPILGHNTVFWYRQTMMQGLELLAYFRNRAPLDDSGMPKDRFSAEMPDATLATLKIQPSEPRDSAVYFCASGWIPGQGDTGEQFFGPGTRLTVL.

V usage is TRBV7-9 and J usage is TRBJ1-1, with D possibly matching TRBD1 (5 bases). This CDR3 spans 12 amino acids. V lost 8 bases to trimming and J lost 1 base, with 8 bases between them. The V gene's germline CDR1 is SEHNR and CDR2 FQNEAQ (reference sequence). CDR3 sequence: CASGTANTEAFF. The CDR3, as DNA: TGTGCCAGCGGGACGGCGAACACTGAAGCTTTCTTT.

As concerns this clone: Other DNA sequences in this specimen translate into the identical CDR3. The chain couples TRBV9 to TRBJ1-5, with D unresolved. The CDR3 runs to 14 residues. Trimming removed 0 bases at V and 0 bases at J, with 4 bases between. Germline lookup yields CDR1 SGDLS and CDR2 YYNGEE. The CDR3 sequence is CASSVGNSNQPQHF. Here the CDR3 DNA reads TGTGCCAGCAGCGTAGGTAATAGCAATCAGCCCCAGCATTTT.

The chain couples TRBV28 to TRBJ2-5; TRBD2 matches 12 bases. Trimming took 5 bases from V and 5 from J; bases not matched to a gene: 6. This CDR3 is built from 15 residues. Germline assignment: CDR1 MDHEN and CDR2 SYDVKM. Written as DNA, the CDR3 is TGTGCCAGCAGTCTCCTAGCGGGGGGGAGGGAGACCCAGTACTTC. Protein sequence: CASSLLAGGRETQYF.

The CDR3 nucleotides read TGTGCCAGCAGTTTGCGTCAGATCTATAATTCACCCCTCCACTTT. It encodes CASSLRQIYNSPLHF. The rearrangement uses TRBV28 and TRBJ1-6; no firm D call. Trimming stripped 3 bases from V and 3 bases from J, with 9 bases between. This CDR3 has 15 amino acids. CDR1 and CDR2 from the germline V gene are MDHEN and SYDVKM.

The chain combines TRBV9 with TRBJ1-6; D gene unclear. The V end was cut by 2 bases, the J end by 12 bases, with 12 bases between. The CDR3 runs to 13 residues. Germline CDR1 and CDR2: SGDLS and YYNGEE. The CDR3 region has the DNA TGTGCCAGCAGCGTGGGTGGCAAACGACCCCTCCACTTT. It is translated as CASSVGGKRPLHF.

The V call is TRBV5-1, the J call TRBJ1-1; maybe TRBD1 (6 bases). V was shortened by 0 bases and J by 0 bases, with 9 bases between the two germline ends. Germline loops: CDR1 SGHRS, CDR2 YFSETQ. CDR3 length equals 15 residues. CDR3 region: CASSLEWDMNTEAFF. The CDR3 nucleotides are TGCGCCAGCAGCTTGGAATGGGACATGAACACTGAAGCTTTCTTT.

This clone showed up just a few times. The rearrangement joins TRBV19 to TRBJ2-1, with D possibly matching TRBD2 (6 bases). V lost 2 bases and J lost 0, with 11 bases in between. The CDR3 length is 16 residues. Germline V CDR1 and CDR2: LNHDA, SQIVND (reference sequence). This chain's CDR3 is CASSIMRGHSYNEQFF. The CDR3 bases are TGTGCCAGTAGTATAATGCGGGGCCACTCCTACAATGAGCAGTTCTTC. The whole variable domain, remainder taken from reference TRBV19 and TRBJ2-1, is DGGITQSPKYLFRKEGQNVTLSCEQNLNHDAMYWYRQDPGQGLRLIYYSQIVNDFQKGDIAEGYSVSREKKESFPLTVTSAQKNPTAFYLCASSIMRGHSYNEQFFGPGTRLTVL.

This chain uses TRBV3-1 (or the pseudogene TRBV3-2) with TRBJ2-3; 9 bases line up with TRBD1. Trimming cost V 3 bases and J 4 bases; bases outside gene matches: 5. This CDR3 has 15 residues. Per the germline V gene, CDR1 is LGHDT and CDR2 is YNNKEL (reference sequence). The CDR3 spells CASSHWDRAPDTQYF. The CDR3 coding sequence is TGTGCCAGCAGCCACTGGGACAGGGCCCCAGATACGCAGTATTTT.

This rearrangement joins TRBV9 to TRBJ1-1; D remains ambiguous. The V end lost 0 bases, the J end lost 4 bases, and 7 bases lay between the germline ends. The V gene's germline CDR1 is SGDLS and CDR2 YYNGEE. This CDR3 spans 13 amino acids. The CDR3 DNA sequence: TGTGCCAGCAGCGTAGATGCAGCCACTGAAGCTTTCTTT. It yields the protein CASSVDAATEAFF.

CDR3 protein: CASSPPQGSGNQPQHF. CDR3 nucleotides: TGTGCCAGCTCACCGCCCCAGGGGAGTGGCAATCAGCCCCAGCATTTT. The V and J genes are TRBV18 and TRBJ1-5; TRBD1 might be the D (6 bases). CDR1 is KGHSH and CDR2 is LQKENI in the germline V gene. The V end was cut by 3 bases, the J end by 2 bases, with 14 bases between. This CDR3 spans 16 amino acids. The full variable domain, with the rest looked up from reference TRBV18 and TRBJ1-5, is NAGVMQNPRHLVRRRGQEARLRCSPMKGHSHVYWYRQLPEEGLKFMVYLQKENIIDESGMPKERFSAEFPKEGPSILRIQQVVRGDSAAYFCASSPPQGSGNQPQHFGDGTRLSIL.

About this clone: One end of the junction fails to match germline, which may point to a read error. The gene calls are TRBV6-5 and TRBJ1-4, with D possibly TRBD1 on 5 matching bases. CDR3 size: 15 residues. Germline V lookup: CDR1 MNHEY, CDR2 SVGAGI. CDR3 coding DNA: TGTGCCAGCAGTTACTTGGCAGGGCCTAACGAAAAACTGTTTTTT. Its protein is CASSYLAGPNEKLFF.

This chain connects TRBV29-1 to TRBJ1-2; D remains ambiguous. The CDR3 contains 13 residues. Trimming removed 4 bases from V and 4 bases from J, with 13 bases in between. Germline V lookup: CDR1 SQVTM, CDR2 ANQGSEA. In nucleotides, the CDR3 is TGCAGCGTTGCTCTGGTAGTCAGCTATGGCTACACCTTC. It encodes CSVALVVSYGYTF.